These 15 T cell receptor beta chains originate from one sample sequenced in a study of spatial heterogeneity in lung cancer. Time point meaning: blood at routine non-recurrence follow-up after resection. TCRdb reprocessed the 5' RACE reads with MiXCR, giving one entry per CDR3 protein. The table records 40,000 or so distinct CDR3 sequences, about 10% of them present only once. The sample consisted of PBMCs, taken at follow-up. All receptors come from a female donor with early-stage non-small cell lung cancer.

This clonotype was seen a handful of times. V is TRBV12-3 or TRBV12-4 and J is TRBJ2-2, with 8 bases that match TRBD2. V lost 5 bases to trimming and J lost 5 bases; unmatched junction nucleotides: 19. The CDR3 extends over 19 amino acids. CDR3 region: CASSPFPGSGVLWTGELFF. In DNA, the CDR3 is TGTGCCAGCAGTCCGTTCCCGGGTAGCGGGGTTTTATGGACCGGGGAGCTGTTTTTT.

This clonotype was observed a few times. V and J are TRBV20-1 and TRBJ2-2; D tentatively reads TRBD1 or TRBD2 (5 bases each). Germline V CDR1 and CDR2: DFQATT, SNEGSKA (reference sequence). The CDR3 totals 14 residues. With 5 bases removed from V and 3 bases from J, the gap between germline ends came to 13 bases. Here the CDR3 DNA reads TGCAGTGCTTCTTCCCAGGGAGACACCGGGGAGCTGTTTTTT. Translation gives CSASSQGDTGELFF.

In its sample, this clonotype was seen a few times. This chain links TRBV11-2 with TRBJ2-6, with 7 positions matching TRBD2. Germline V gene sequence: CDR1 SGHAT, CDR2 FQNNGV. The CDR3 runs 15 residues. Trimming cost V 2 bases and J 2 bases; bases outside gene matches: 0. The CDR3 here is CASSLRGAGANVLTF. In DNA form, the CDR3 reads TGTGCCAGCAGCTTACGGGGGGCTGGGGCCAACGTCCTGACTTTC.

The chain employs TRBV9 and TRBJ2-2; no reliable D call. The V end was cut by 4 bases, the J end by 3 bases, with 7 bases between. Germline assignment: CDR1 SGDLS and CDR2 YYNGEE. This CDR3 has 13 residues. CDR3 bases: TGTGCCAGCAGCCCGAAGGACACCGGGGAGCTGTTTTTT. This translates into CASSPKDTGELFF.

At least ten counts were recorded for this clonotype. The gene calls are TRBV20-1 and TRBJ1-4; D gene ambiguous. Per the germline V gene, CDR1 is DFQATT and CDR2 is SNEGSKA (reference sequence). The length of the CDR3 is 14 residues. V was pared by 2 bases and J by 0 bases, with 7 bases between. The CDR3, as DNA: TGCAGTGCTAGACCCGCTGCAACTAATGAAAAACTGTTTTTT. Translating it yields CSARPAATNEKLFF.

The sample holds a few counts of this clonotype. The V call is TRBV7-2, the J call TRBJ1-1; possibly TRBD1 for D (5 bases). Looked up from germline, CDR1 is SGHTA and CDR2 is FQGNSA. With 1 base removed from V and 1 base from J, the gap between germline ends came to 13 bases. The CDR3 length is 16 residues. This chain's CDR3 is CASSLEVGLQNTEAFF. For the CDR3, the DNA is TGTGCCAGCAGCTTAGAGGTGGGGCTCCAGAACACTGAAGCTTTCTTT.

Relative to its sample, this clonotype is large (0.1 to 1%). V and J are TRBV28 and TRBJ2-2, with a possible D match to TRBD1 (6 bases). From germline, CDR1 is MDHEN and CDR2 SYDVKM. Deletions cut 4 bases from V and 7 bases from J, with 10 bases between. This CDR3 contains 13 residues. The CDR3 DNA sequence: TGTGCCAGCAGTTCCAGGGGAATCGGGGAGCTGTTTTTT. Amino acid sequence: CASSSRGIGELFF. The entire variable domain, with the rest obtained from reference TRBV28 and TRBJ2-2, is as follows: DVKVTQSSRYLVKRTGEKVFLECVQDMDHENMFWYRQDPGLGLRLIYFSYDVKMKEKGDIPEGYSVSREKKERFSLILESASTNQTSMYLCASSSRGIGELFFGEGSRLTVL.

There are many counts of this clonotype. The CDR3 DNA reads TGCAGTGCTAGAGATCATGGGACAGTGGCCTACAATGAGCAGTTCTTC. It translates to CSARDHGTVAYNEQFF. The J gene is TRBJ2-1, the V gene TRBV20-1; 7 nucleotides align to TRBD1. CDR1 and CDR2 from the germline V gene are DFQATT and SNEGSKA (reference sequence). There are 16 residues in the CDR3. V dropped 0 bases and J dropped 2; count of bases not matched to a gene: 7.

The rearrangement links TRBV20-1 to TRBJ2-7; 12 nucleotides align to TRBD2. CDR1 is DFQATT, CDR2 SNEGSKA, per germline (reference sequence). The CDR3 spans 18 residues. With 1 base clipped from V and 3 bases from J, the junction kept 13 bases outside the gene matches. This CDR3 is CSARASGGALGPIYEQYF. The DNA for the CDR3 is TGCAGTGCTAGAGCTAGCGGGGGGGCTCTTGGGCCGATCTACGAGCAGTACTTC.

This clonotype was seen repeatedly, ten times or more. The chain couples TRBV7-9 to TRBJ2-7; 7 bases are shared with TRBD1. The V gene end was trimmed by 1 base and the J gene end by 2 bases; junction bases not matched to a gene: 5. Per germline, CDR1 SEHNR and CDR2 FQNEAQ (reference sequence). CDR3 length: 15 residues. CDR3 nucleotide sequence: TGTGCCAGCAGCTTAGGGGTACAGGGGACCTACGAGCAGTACTTC. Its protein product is CASSLGVQGTYEQYF. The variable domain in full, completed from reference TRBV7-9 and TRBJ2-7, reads DTGVSQNPRHKITKRGQNVTFRCDPISEHNRLYWYRQTLGQGPEFLTYFQNEAQLEKSRLLSDRFSAERPKGSFSTLEIQRTEQGDSAMYLCASSLGVQGTYEQYFGPGTRLTVT.

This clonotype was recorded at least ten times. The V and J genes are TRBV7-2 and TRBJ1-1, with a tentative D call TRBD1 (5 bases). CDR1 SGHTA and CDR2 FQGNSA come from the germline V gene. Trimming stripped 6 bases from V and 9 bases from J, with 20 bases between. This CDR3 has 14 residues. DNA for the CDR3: TGTGCCAGCAGTGAAGAGGGGCAGGCGTTCCAAGCTTTCTTT. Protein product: CASSEEGQAFQAFF.

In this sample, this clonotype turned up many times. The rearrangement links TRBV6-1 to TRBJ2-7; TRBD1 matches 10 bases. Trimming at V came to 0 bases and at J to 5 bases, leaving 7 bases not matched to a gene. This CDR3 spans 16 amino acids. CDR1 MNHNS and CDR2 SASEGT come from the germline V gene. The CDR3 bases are TGTGCCAGCAGTGAAGCGAAAGGACAGGGGGTGGACGAGCAGTACTTC. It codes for CASSEAKGQGVDEQYF.

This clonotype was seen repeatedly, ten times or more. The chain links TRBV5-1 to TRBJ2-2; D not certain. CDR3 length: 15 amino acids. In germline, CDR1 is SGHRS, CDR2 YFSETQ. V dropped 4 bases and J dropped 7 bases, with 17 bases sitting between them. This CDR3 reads CASSLGPSTSGELFF. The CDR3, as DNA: TGCGCCAGCAGCCTTGGGCCCTCTACCAGCGGGGAGCTGTTTTTT.

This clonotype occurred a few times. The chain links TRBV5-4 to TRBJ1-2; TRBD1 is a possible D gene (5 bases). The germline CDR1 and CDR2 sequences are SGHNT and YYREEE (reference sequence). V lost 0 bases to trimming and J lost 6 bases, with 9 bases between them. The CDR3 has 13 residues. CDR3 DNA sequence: TGTGCCAGCAGCTTGGAGGCAGGGAATGGCTACACCTTC. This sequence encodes CASSLEAGNGYTF.

This chain's CDR3 is CASSDGSNEKLFF. The CDR3 DNA is TGCGCCAGCAGCGACGGGTCTAATGAAAAACTGTTTTTT. The chain is built from TRBV5-1 and TRBJ1-4; D unresolved. Germline loops: CDR1 SGHRS, CDR2 YFSETQ. V was shortened by 4 bases and J by 3 bases, with 7 bases between the two germline ends. The CDR3 consists of 13 residues.